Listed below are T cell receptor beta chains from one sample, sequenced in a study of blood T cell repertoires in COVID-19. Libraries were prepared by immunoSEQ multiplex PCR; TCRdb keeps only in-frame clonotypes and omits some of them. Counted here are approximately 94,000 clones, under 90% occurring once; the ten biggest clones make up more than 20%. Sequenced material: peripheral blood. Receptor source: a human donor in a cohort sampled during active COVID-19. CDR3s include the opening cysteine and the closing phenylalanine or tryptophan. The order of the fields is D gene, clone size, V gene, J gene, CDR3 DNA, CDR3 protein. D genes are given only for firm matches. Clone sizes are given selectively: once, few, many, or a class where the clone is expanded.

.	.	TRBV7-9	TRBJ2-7	TGTGCCAGCACCAGGCCCGTCCTGGGGGGACCGGACGAGCAGTACTTC	CASTRPVLGGPDEQYF
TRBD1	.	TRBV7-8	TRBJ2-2	TGTGCCAGCAGCCCCCCCGGGACAGTGAACACCGGGGAGCTGTTTTTT	CASSPPGTVNTGELFF
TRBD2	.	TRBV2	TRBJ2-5	TGTGCCAGCAGTGTAGGGGGTAGCGGGGGGATTAGGGAGACCCAGTACTTC	CASSVGGSGGIRETQYF
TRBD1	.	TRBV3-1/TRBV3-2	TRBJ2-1	TGTGCCAGCAGCCAACCGACAGGGGTCGGCAATGAGCAGTTCTTC	CASSQPTGVGNEQFF
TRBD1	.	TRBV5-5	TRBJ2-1	TGTGCCAGCAGCTCCGTGGGACAGGTTTACAATGAGCAGTTCTTC	CASSSVGQVYNEQFF
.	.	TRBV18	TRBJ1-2	TGTGCCAGCTCACCAGTAGATGAGGGTCAGATCTATGGCTACACCTTC	CASSPVDEGQIYGYTF
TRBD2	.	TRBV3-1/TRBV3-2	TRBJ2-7	TGTGCCAGCAGCCAGGGACTAGCGGGAGCAGGGTCCTACGAGCAGTACTTC	CASSQGLAGAGSYEQYF
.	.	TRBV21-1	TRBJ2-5	TGTGCCAGCAGCAAAGTCGAAGCGGGAGCCACTCTGAAGACCCAGTACTTC	CASSKVEAGATLKTQYF
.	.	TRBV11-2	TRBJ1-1	TGTGCCAGCAGCCCCCAAAACACTGAAGCTTTCTTT	CASSPQNTEAFF
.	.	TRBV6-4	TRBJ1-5	TGTGCCAGCAGGGAGACAGCAAACAATCAGCCCCAGCATTTT	CASRETANNQPQHF
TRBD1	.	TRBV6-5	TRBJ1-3	TGTGCCAGCAGTAACAGGGGAAATGGAAACACCATATATTTT	CASSNRGNGNTIYF
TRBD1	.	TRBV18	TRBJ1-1	TGTGCCAGCTCACCAAGCGAGGGGGCGACTGAAGCTTTCTTT	CASSPSEGATEAFF
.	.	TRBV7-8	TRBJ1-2	TGTGCCAGCAGCTCGGAGAGGAGTATGTCGGGCTACACCTTC	CASSSERSMSGYTF
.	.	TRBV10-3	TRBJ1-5	TGTGCCATCATTAGGGGAAGTTACCGACAGGAGAATCAGCCCCAGCATTTT	CAIIRGSYRQENQPQHF
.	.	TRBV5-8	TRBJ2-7	TGTGCCAGCAGCGAGACAGGTTGGTCCTACGAGCAGTACTTC	CASSETGWSYEQYF
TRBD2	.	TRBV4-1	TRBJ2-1	TGCGCCAGCAGGTTAACTAGCGGCACTAATGAGCAGTTCTTC	CASRLTSGTNEQFF
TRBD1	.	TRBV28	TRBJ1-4	TGTGCCAGCAGTTTATCAGTGGGACAGGGAGATGAAAAACTGTTTTTT	CASSLSVGQGDEKLFF
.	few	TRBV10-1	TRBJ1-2	TGCGCCAGCAGTGAGTGGAGAGGCTATGGCTACACCTTC	CASSEWRGYGYTF
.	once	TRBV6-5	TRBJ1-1	TGTGCCAGCAGTTCTAGTATGAACACTGAAGCTTTCTTT	CASSSSMNTEAFF
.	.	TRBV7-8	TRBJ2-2	TGTGCCAGCAGCATTGCGGGTGCCACGTTTCCCGGGGAGCTGTTTTTT	CASSIAGATFPGELFF
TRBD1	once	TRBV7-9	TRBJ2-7	TGTGCCAGCAGCCGAACAGGGGGCCACTACGAGCAGTACTTC	CASSRTGGHYEQYF
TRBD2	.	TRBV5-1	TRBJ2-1	TGCGCCAGCAGCCTACGACTAGCGGGAGAGGTCCCCTACAATGAGCAGTTCTTC	CASSLRLAGEVPYNEQFF
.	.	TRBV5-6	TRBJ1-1	TGTGCCAGCAGCTTGGACAGGGCGGTGGGAAACACTGAAGCTTTCTTT	CASSLDRAVGNTEAFF
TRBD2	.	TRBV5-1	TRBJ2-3	TGCGCCAGCAGCAAAGGACTAGCGGGAGGGCCCCTATTGGACACAGATACGCAGTATTTT	CASSKGLAGGPLLDTDTQYF
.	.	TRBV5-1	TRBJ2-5	TGCGCCAGCAGCTTGGGCCGTCAGGGACTCCGCCCCCAAGAGACCCAGTACTTC	CASSLGRQGLRPQETQYF
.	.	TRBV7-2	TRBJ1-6	TGTGCCAGCAGCTTGGGGGCTACGGCCGCCAATTCACCCCTCCACTTT	CASSLGATAANSPLHF
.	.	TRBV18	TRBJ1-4	TGTGCCAGCTCACAGGGGCTCGAGGAAAAACTGTTTTTT	CASSQGLEEKLFF
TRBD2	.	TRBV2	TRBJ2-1	TGTGCCAGCAGTGGGACTAGCGGTGACAATGAGCAGTTCTTC	CASSGTSGDNEQFF
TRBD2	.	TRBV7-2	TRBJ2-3	TGTGCCAGCAGCAAGACTAGCGGGGGGGATAGCACAGATACGCAGTATTTT	CASSKTSGGDSTDTQYF
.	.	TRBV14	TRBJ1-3	TGTGCCAGCAGCCGAGACAGCTCTGGAAACACCATATATTTT	CASSRDSSGNTIYF
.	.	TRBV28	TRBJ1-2	TGTGCCAGCAGTTTAGAAAGAGGGAGCTATGGCTACACCTTC	CASSLERGSYGYTF
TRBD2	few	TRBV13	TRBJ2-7	TGTGCCAGCAGCTCCCTAGGAGCGGGGGGGCGGTACGAGCAGTACTTC	CASSSLGAGGRYEQYF
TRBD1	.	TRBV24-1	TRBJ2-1	TGTGCCACCAGTGATGCGGGACAGGGATTGGGCAATGAGCAGTTCTTC	CATSDAGQGLGNEQFF
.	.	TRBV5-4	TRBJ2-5	TGTGCCAGCAGCTTGGGGAGTACGGAGACCCAGTACTTC	CASSLGSTETQYF
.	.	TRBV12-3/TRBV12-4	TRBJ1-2	TGTGCCAGCGCGCCAATGGGGGGTAGCTACACCTTC	CASAPMGGSYTF
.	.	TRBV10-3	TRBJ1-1	TGTGCCATCAGTGGAGGAAGGGGTGAAGCTTTCTTT	CAISGGRGEAFF
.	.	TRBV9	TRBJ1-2	TGTGCCAGCAGCCCTCGAGGGGGGGGGACTCCGTATGGCTACACCTTC	CASSPRGGGTPYGYTF
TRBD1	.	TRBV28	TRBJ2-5	TGTGCCAGCAGGCAGAGACAGGGAGTACAAGAGACCCAGTACTTC	CASRQRQGVQETQYF
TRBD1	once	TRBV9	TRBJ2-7	TGTGCCAGCAGCGTAGCTGCTGGACAGGCCTTCTACGAGCAGTACTTC	CASSVAAGQAFYEQYF
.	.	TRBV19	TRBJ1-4	TGTGCCAGTAGTGAACACAGGGTTAACGGTGAAAAACTGTTTTTT	CASSEHRVNGEKLFF
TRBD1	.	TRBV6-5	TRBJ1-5	TGTGCCAGCAGTCCCGACAGGGCTTCATATCAGCCCCAGCATTTT	CASSPDRASYQPQHF
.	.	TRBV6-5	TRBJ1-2	TGTGCCAGCAGTTACCCACAGGGAAAAGGTAGCTATGGCTACACCTTC	CASSYPQGKGSYGYTF
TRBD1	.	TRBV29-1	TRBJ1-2	TGCAGCGGCGGGACAGGGGGAGCCTATGGCTACACCTTC	CSGGTGGAYGYTF
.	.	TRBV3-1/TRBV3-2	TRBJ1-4	TGTGCCAGCAGCCTGCCGGGAACAACTAATGAAAAACTGTTTTTT	CASSLPGTTNEKLFF
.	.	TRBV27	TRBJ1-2	TGTGCCAGCAGTTCGTCTCGGACACCCCACTATGGCTACACCTTC	CASSSSRTPHYGYTF
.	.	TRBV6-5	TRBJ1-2	TGTGCCAGCAGTTATTCCATCGGGCCCCAGGGGGGCTACACCTTC	CASSYSIGPQGGYTF
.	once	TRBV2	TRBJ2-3	TGTGCCAGCAGTTCACAGACAGATACGCAGTATTTT	CASSSQTDTQYF
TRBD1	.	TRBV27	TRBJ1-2	TGTGCCAGCGCCGACATGGACAGGGCTAACTATGGCTACACCTTC	CASADMDRANYGYTF
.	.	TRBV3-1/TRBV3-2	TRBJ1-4	TGTGCCAGCAGCCGCCAGCTTGGCAGGGATGAAAAACTGTTTTTT	CASSRQLGRDEKLFF
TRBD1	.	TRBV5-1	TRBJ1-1	TGCGCCAGCAGCTTGCTGGGACAGAGGGAAGCTTTCTTT	CASSLLGQREAFF
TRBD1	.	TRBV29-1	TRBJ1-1	TGCAGCGTTGCGGCGACAGGGGCTTACACTGAAGCTTTCTTT	CSVAATGAYTEAFF
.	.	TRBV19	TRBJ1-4	TGTGCCAGCGCTGAGGACAACACTAATGAAAAACTGTTTTTT	CASAEDNTNEKLFF
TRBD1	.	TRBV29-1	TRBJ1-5	TGCAGCATTGGTGGGACAGACAATCAGCCCCAGCATTTT	CSIGGTDNQPQHF
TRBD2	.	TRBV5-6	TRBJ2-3	TGTGCCAGCAGCTTGCCAGCGGGAGTAGCGGATACGCAGTATTTT	CASSLPAGVADTQYF
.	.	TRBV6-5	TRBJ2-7	TGTGCCAGCAGGAGTGGGCCCTACGAGCAGTACTTC	CASRSGPYEQYF
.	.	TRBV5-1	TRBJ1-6	TGCGCCAGCAGCCGTACACGGGGACTAAATTCACCCCTCCACTTT	CASSRTRGLNSPLHF
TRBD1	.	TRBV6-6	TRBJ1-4	TGTGCCAGCAGTACGAATACGGACAGGACCTATGAAAAACTGTTTTTT	CASSTNTDRTYEKLFF
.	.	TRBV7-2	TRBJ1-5	TGTGCCAGCAGCTTAGTGGGGGGGAGGGATCAGCCCCAGCATTTT	CASSLVGGRDQPQHF
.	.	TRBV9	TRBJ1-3	TGTGCCAGCAGCGTAGTGGAGGGTGGCTCTGGAAACACCATATATTTT	CASSVVEGGSGNTIYF